The next 19 T cell receptor beta chains were all read from a single sample in a study of identical twins. From the 5' RACE reads, TCRdb called clonotypes with MiXCR, one entry per CDR3 protein. The data show hundreds of thousands of distinct CDR3 sequences, over 9% seen once. The same specimen was also included in a second study, on yellow fever vaccine responses in identical twins.

The material sequenced was PBMCs. The origin of the receptors is a woman aged 18 to 35 in good health.

This clonotype appeared a few times. This chain uses TRBV4-1 with TRBJ2-4; 9 nucleotides align to TRBD2. V dropped 1 base and J dropped 5; count of bases not matched to a gene: 9. This CDR3 contains 17 residues. Germline CDR1 MGHRA, CDR2 YSYEKL. CDR3 bases: TGCGCCAGCAGCCAAGGGCGGGGGGGCCCTTTTGAAAACATTCAGTACTTC. This codes for CASSQGRGGPFENIQYF.

This clonotype has a count of ten or more. The rearrangement uses TRBV6-1 and TRBJ1-5, with D perhaps TRBD1 (6 bases). The CDR3 consists of 14 residues. Germline V lookup: CDR1 MNHNS, CDR2 SASEGT. V was clipped by 0 bases and J by 7 bases, with 10 bases between them. CDR3 region: CASSEAGGGQPQHF. The CDR3 DNA reads TGTGCCAGCAGTGAAGCAGGGGGTGGACAGCCCCAGCATTTT.

This clonotype was counted between two and nine times. The J gene is TRBJ2-7, the V gene TRBV3-1; 8 bases line up with TRBD2. The CDR3 is 10 residues long. With V trimmed by 4 bases and J by 13 bases, 3 bases remained unmatched. Germline loops: CDR1 LGHDT, CDR2 YNNKEL (reference sequence). In DNA, the CDR3 is TGTGCCAGCAGCCCGAGCGGGAGATACGTC. It codes for CASSPSGRYV.

This chain links TRBV11-3 with TRBJ2-1; D is undetermined. Per the germline V gene, CDR1 is SGHNT and CDR2 is YENEEA. V lost 7 bases to trimming and J lost 10 bases, with 11 bases between them. The length of the CDR3 is 11 residues. CDR3 bases: TGTGCCAGCACCCAGAACGGGGAGCAGTTCTTC. Translated, it gives CASTQNGEQFF. The complete variable domain, with remaining parts taken from reference TRBV11-3 and TRBJ2-1, reads EAGVVQSPRYKIIEKKQPVAFWCNPISGHNTLYWYLQNLGQGPELLIRYENEEAVDDSQLPKDRFSAERLKGVDSTLKIQPAELGDSAVYLCASTQNGEQFFGPGTRLTVL.

This clonotype was observed a handful of times. The CDR3 here is CASRSGRPYEQYF. CDR3 nucleotides: TGTGCCAGCCGGTCGGGGAGGCCCTACGAGCAGTACTTC. The gene calls are TRBV27 and TRBJ2-7; maybe TRBD2 (6 bases). The ends were cut back, 8 bases at V and 2 bases at J, with 13 bases in the middle. CDR3 size: 13 residues. Germline CDR1 MNHEY, CDR2 SMNVEV (reference sequence).

The chain couples TRBV6-1 to TRBJ2-7; weak D call: TRBD2 (5 bases). V was trimmed by 7 bases and J by 7 bases, leaving 17 bases between them. The germline V gene has CDR1 MNHNS and CDR2 SASEGT. CDR3 length equals 13 residues. CDR3 sequence: CASTQSGPGEQYF. In DNA form, the CDR3 reads TGTGCCAGCACTCAGTCAGGCCCGGGGGAGCAGTACTTC.

This clonotype was seen a few times. The chain joins TRBV5-1 to TRBJ2-7, with TRBD1 matching 7 bases. The CDR3 loop spans 15 amino acids. Trimming cost V 4 bases and J 2 bases; bases outside gene matches: 9. Germline-derived CDR1 and CDR2 are SGHRS and YFSETQ. The CDR3 nucleotides are TGCGCCAGCAGCCCCGGACAGGACTTCACCTACGAGCAGTACTTC. It translates to CASSPGQDFTYEQYF.

In regard to this clonotype: Relative to the germline gene, one junction end is altered; a read error may explain this. This chain joins TRBV11-2 and TRBJ2-7; D gene ambiguous. There are 14 residues in the CDR3. Germline CDR1 and CDR2: SGHAT and FQNNGV. The DNA for the CDR3 is TGTGCCAGCAGCTTAACCCAAGGTCCCTACGAGCGGTACTTC. Protein: CASSLTQGPYERYF.

This chain links TRBV20-1 with TRBJ2-7; D is perhaps TRBD1 (7 bases). The CDR3 length is 15 residues. In germline, CDR1 is DFQATT, CDR2 SNEGSKA (reference sequence). With 5 bases removed from V and 1 base from J, the gap between germline ends came to 18 bases. The CDR3 nucleotides read TGCAGTGCTCCCTTTTTGCGGGACAGTTCCTACGAGCAGTACTTC. The encoded protein is CSAPFLRDSSYEQYF.

This clonotype showed up just once. The CDR3 sequence is CASSEIGGSSTDTQYF. The CDR3 nucleotides read TGTGCCAGCAGTGAAATAGGGGGCTCTAGCACAGATACGCAGTATTTT. The genes are TRBV6-4 and TRBJ2-3, with 7 bases aligning to TRBD1. J gave up 0 bases and V 3 bases, and 6 bases lay outside the gene matches. CDR1 is MRHNA, CDR2 SNTAGT, per germline. The CDR3 consists of 16 residues.

The table lists this clonotype with a few counts. The CDR3 protein is CSALGQGVGYNSPLHF. CDR3 nucleotides: TGCAGTGCGTTGGGACAGGGGGTCGGGTATAATTCACCCCTCCACTTT. The chain carries TRBV20-1 and TRBJ1-6; 11 bases agree with TRBD1. The germline gives CDR1 DFQATT, CDR2 SNEGSKA (reference sequence). After removal of 6 bases from V and 4 bases from J, the junction contained 8 bases not matched to a gene. The CDR3 totals 16 residues.

There are many counts of this clonotype. The V gene is TRBV7-2, the J gene TRBJ1-2, with no clear D. Trimming left V 3 bases short and J 7 bases short, with 9 bases between. This CDR3 region has 12 residues. CDR1 is SGHTA and CDR2 is FQGNSA in the germline V gene. The CDR3 protein is CASSLSGSGYTF. The CDR3 DNA reads as TGTGCCAGCAGCTTGTCCGGCAGTGGCTACACCTTC.

This clonotype was counted between two and nine times. This rearrangement joins TRBV5-4 to TRBJ2-3; D is uncertain. Germline CDR1 is SGHNT and CDR2 is YYREEE (reference sequence). The V and J ends lost 4 bases and 0 bases respectively, with 12 bases between them. The CDR3 spans 15 residues. The CDR3: CASSPGVRSTDTQYF. CDR3 bases: TGTGCCAGCAGCCCTGGGGTCAGGAGCACAGATACGCAGTATTTT.

V is TRBV13 and J is TRBJ1-4, with D unclear. CDR1 PRHDT and CDR2 FYEKMQ come from the germline V gene (reference sequence). The CDR3 is 15 amino acids. V dropped 5 bases and J dropped 8 bases, with 18 bases sitting between them. The CDR3 DNA is TGTGCCAGCAGCACGCGCCGGGTTTCAGGAGAAAAACTGTTTTTT. This codes for CASSTRRVSGEKLFF. Full variable domain (rest looked up from reference TRBV13 and TRBJ1-4): AAGVIQSPRHLIKEKRETATLKCYPIPRHDTVYWYQQGPGQDPQFLISFYEKMQSDKGSIPDRFSAQQFSDYHSELNMSSLELGDSALYFCASSTRRVSGEKLFFGSGTQLSVL.

This clonotype has just a few counts. The DNA for the CDR3 is TGCAGCGTCGAGACAGGGGGAAACACTGAAGCTTTCTTT. This translates into CSVETGGNTEAFF. The chain carries TRBV29-1 and TRBJ1-1; TRBD1 matches at 9 bases. The CDR3 is made up of 13 amino acids. CDR1 SQVTM and CDR2 ANQGSEA come from the germline V gene. J lost 2 bases, V lost 6 bases, and 4 bases had no gene match.

The sample holds a few counts of this clonotype. The chain carries TRBV9 and TRBJ2-3; TRBD1 matches at 8 bases. Losses at the gene ends were 4 bases for V and 0 bases for J; bases not matched to a gene: 16. The CDR3 has 19 residues. Germline V CDR1 and CDR2: SGDLS, YYNGEE. The chain's CDR3 is CASSTPGTGDQDSTDTQYF. The CDR3 bases are TGTGCCAGCAGCACGCCCGGGACAGGAGACCAGGATAGCACAGATACGCAGTATTTT.

The chain uses TRBV5-1 and TRBJ2-2, with a tentative D call TRBD2 (7 bases). Germline loops: CDR1 SGHRS, CDR2 YFSETQ. This CDR3 is built from 14 residues. V dropped 6 bases and J dropped 7 bases, with 16 bases sitting between them. For the CDR3, the DNA is TGCGCCAGCAATTTAGGGGGGGCCAACGGGGAGCTGTTTTTT. Its translation: CASNLGGANGELFF.

This chain links TRBV5-4 with TRBJ2-7; D remains ambiguous. Germline-derived CDR1 and CDR2 are SGHNT and YYREEE (reference sequence). CDR3 length: 15 residues. Trimming cost V 4 bases and J 3 bases, with 17 bases left between them. CDR3 nucleotides: TGTGCCAGCAGCGTTAGTCCTTCCCCTCTCTACGAGCAGTACTTC. Protein: CASSVSPSPLYEQYF.

This clonotype was seen only a few times. J is TRBJ2-6 and V is TRBV12-3 or TRBV12-4, with D uncertain. The CDR3 is 18 residues long. V shed 2 bases and J shed 0 bases, with 14 bases lying between them. CDR3 nucleotides: TGTGCCAGCAGTTTAAGTTCCCCTGGGCCCTCTGGGGCCAACGTCCTGACTTTC. Translation gives CASSLSSPGPSGANVLTF.